A single sample gave rise to the 12 T cell receptor beta chains below, sequenced in a study of blood T cells in healthy people across ages. Using a J-beta primer mix together with a sample-barcoded 5' primer, a second PCR was run for roughly 6 to 12 cycles. TCRdb used MiXCR to reprocess the 5' RACE reads, holding one entry per CDR3 protein. This table has some 1.7 million distinct CDR3 sequences, roughly 27% appearing once. Sequenced sample: blood. These receptors were collected from a woman aged 30 to 39 in good health.

This clonotype was found many times. V is TRBV5-1 and J is TRBJ2-7; the match to TRBD1 covers 10 bases. This CDR3 is built from 15 residues. Per germline, CDR1 SGHRS and CDR2 YFSETQ. Unmatched junction bases numbered 9, after V lost 4 bases and J lost 5 bases. This CDR3 is CASSGGQGFKNEQYF. The CDR3 nucleotides are TGCGCCAGCAGCGGGGGACAGGGGTTCAAAAACGAGCAGTACTTC.

This clonotype showed up just a few times. V is TRBV29-1 and J is TRBJ2-5; D is ambiguous. Germline CDR1 reads SQVTM; CDR2 reads ANQGSEA. Trimming stripped 7 bases from V and 11 bases from J, with 20 bases between. The CDR3 is 12 residues long. In DNA, the CDR3 is TGCAGCGGTGCTTGGGCTGATGGTGAGCAGTACTTC. The encoded protein is CSGAWADGEQYF. The variable domain in full, completed from reference TRBV29-1 and TRBJ2-5, reads SAVISQKPSRDICQRGTSLTIQCQVDSQVTMMFWYRQQPGQSLTLIATANQGSEATYESGFVIDKFPISRPNLTFSTLTVSNMSPEDSSIYLCSGAWADGEQYFGPGTRLLVL.

Concerning this clonotype: One junction end disagrees with the germline gene, perhaps due to a read error. This chain links TRBV12-3 or TRBV12-4 with TRBJ1-2; D is perhaps TRBD1 (5 bases). The CDR3 is 14 residues long. The CDR3 reads CASSLAGADYGCTF. The DNA of the CDR3 is TGTGCCAGCAGTTTAGCAGGGGCTGACTATGGCTGCACCTTC.

J is TRBJ1-2 and V is TRBV20-1; D not certain. The germline gives CDR1 DFQATT, CDR2 SNEGSKA (reference sequence). Trimming took 5 bases from V and 3 from J, leaving 13 bases between them. CDR3 length equals 13 residues. The CDR3 DNA reads as TGCAGTGCTGGAACGGGTCCCGACTATGGCTACACCTTC. It specifies CSAGTGPDYGYTF.

This clonotype was seen only once. The V gene is TRBV27, the J gene TRBJ2-3; TRBD2 aligns across 7 bases. V was pared by 6 bases and J by 6 bases, with 6 bases of the junction left unmatched. This CDR3 region has 13 residues. Germline-derived CDR1 and CDR2 are MNHEY and SMNVEV (reference sequence). The CDR3 nucleotides are TGTGCCAGCAGGTCTAGCGGAGCGGATACGCAGTATTTT. Its translation is CASRSSGADTQYF.

This clonotype was counted a few times. The V gene is TRBV20-1, the J gene TRBJ1-6; D gene ambiguous. Trimming pared 0 bases from V and 8 bases from J, leaving 8 bases between. The V gene's germline CDR1 is DFQATT and CDR2 SNEGSKA (reference sequence). This CDR3 region has 13 residues. In nucleotides, the CDR3 is TGCAGTGCTAGAGATGTCAGAGATTCACCCCTCCACTTT. As protein: CSARDVRDSPLHF.

In the case of this clonotype: This sequence may be a read error, since a much larger clone differs from it by one base. V is TRBV7-7 and J is TRBJ2-5; tentatively, D is TRBD2 (6 bases). The germline V gene has CDR1 SSHAT and CDR2 FNYEAQ (reference sequence). The CDR3 runs 13 residues. Trimming removed 4 bases at V and 11 bases at J, with 17 bases between. CDR3 coding DNA: TGTGCCAGCAGCTGGACTATTGGGAATGAGCAGTACTTC. Its translation is CASSWTIGNEQYF.

V gene TRBV3-1 combines with J gene TRBJ2-3, with 9 bases aligning to TRBD2. Germline V gene data show CDR1 as LGHDT and CDR2 as YNNKEL (reference sequence). The CDR3 consists of 17 residues. J was trimmed by 1 base and V by 0 bases; bases with no gene match: 5. CDR3 region: CASSQDVAGVGTDTQYF. For the CDR3, the DNA is TGTGCCAGCAGCCAAGACGTAGCGGGAGTTGGCACAGATACGCAGTATTTT.

The J gene is TRBJ2-1, the V gene TRBV10-3; D tentatively fits TRBD1 or TRBD2 (5 bases each). The CDR3 length is 16 residues. Trimming stripped 6 bases from V and 6 bases from J, with 21 bases between. Germline V CDR1 and CDR2: ENHRY, SYGVKD. In nucleotides, the CDR3 is TGTGCCATCAGACGGGGCAGGGACGTACGGGGCAATGAGCAGTTCTTC. It specifies CAIRRGRDVRGNEQFF.

In its sample, this clonotype was seen many times. The genes are TRBV20-1 and TRBJ2-7; D is perhaps TRBD1 (6 bases). Trimming stripped 6 bases from V and 0 bases from J, with 12 bases between. Looked up from germline, CDR1 is DFQATT and CDR2 is SNEGSKA (reference sequence). This CDR3 has 13 residues. The CDR3 bases are TGCAGTGCCGGGACACCTGACTCCTACGAGCAGTACTTC. It codes for CSAGTPDSYEQYF.

This chain links TRBV7-6 with TRBJ1-4; D is unclear. Trimming removed 1 base at V and 6 bases at J, with 3 bases between. Germline values: CDR1 SGHVS, CDR2 FNYEAQ. The CDR3 has 12 amino acids. Here the CDR3 DNA reads TGTGCCAGCAGCTTAGATTATGAAAAACTGTTTTTT. Protein: CASSLDYEKLFF.

Details on this clonotype: Possible read error: a much larger clone is one base away. The CDR3 loop reads CSVDRSLDYGYTF. The CDR3 DNA sequence: TGCAGCGTTGACAGGTCCCTAGACTATGGCTACACCTTC. The chain uses TRBV29-1 and TRBJ1-2; D gene uncertain. The germline CDR1 and CDR2 sequences are SQVTM and ANQGSEA. Trimming shortened V by 3 bases and J by 3 bases, and 11 bases separated the two germline ends. The CDR3 contains 13 residues.